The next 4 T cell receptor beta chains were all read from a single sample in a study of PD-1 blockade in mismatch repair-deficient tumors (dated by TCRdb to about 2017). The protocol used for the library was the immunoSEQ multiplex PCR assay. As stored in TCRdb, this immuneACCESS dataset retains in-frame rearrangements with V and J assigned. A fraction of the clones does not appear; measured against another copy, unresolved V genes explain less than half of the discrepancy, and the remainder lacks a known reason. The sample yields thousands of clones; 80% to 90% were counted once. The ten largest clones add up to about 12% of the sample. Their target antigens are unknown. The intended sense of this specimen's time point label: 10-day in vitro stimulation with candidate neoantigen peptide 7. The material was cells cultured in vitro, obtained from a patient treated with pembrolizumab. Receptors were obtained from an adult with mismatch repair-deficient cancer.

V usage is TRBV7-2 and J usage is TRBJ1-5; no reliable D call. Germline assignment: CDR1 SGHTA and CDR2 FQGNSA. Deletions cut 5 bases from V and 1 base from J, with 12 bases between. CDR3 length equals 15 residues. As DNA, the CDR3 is TGTGCCAGCAGCGAACGACTGATCAGCAATCAGCCCCAGCATTTT. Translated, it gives CASSERLISNQPQHF.

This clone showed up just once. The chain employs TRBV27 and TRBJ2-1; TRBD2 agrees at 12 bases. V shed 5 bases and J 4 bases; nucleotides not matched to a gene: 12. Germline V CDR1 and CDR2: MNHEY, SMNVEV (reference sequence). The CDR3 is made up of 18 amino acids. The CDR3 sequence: CASSPGLAGRGLYNEQFF. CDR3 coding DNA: TGTGCCAGCAGTCCGGGACTAGCGGGCCGAGGACTGTACAATGAGCAGTTCTTC.

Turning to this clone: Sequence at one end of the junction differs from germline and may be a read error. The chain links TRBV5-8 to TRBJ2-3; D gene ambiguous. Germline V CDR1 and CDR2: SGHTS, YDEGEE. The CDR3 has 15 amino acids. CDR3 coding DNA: TGTGCCAGCAGTTTGGTGGGCCATAGCACAGATACGCAGTATTTT. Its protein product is CASSLVGHSTDTQYF.

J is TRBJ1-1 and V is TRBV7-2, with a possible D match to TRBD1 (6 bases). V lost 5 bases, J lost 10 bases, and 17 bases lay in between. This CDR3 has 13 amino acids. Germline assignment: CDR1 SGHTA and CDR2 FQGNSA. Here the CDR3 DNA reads TGTGCCAGCAGCCCTGACAGGAGGTACGGAGCTTTCTTT. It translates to CASSPDRRYGAFF.